The clone carrying this T cell receptor (beta chain) shows up as medium-sized by frequency. The data were obtained in a study of diagnostic markers for celiac disease. TCRdb reprocessed the reads, keeping one entry per CDR3 protein, no DNA. The table lists around 470 distinct CDR3 sequences, with 25% to 35% in the top ten. Germline values: CDR1 SGDLS, CDR2 YYNGEE. CDR3 length: 14 residues. Sequencing used either unsorted cells or a sorted T cell fraction (not recorded which). The V call is TRBV9, the J call TRBJ1-1; TCRdb returns TRBD1, unconfirmable since there is no DNA. This receptor was identified in a human donor. The CDR3 protein is CASSGPLNRYEAFF.